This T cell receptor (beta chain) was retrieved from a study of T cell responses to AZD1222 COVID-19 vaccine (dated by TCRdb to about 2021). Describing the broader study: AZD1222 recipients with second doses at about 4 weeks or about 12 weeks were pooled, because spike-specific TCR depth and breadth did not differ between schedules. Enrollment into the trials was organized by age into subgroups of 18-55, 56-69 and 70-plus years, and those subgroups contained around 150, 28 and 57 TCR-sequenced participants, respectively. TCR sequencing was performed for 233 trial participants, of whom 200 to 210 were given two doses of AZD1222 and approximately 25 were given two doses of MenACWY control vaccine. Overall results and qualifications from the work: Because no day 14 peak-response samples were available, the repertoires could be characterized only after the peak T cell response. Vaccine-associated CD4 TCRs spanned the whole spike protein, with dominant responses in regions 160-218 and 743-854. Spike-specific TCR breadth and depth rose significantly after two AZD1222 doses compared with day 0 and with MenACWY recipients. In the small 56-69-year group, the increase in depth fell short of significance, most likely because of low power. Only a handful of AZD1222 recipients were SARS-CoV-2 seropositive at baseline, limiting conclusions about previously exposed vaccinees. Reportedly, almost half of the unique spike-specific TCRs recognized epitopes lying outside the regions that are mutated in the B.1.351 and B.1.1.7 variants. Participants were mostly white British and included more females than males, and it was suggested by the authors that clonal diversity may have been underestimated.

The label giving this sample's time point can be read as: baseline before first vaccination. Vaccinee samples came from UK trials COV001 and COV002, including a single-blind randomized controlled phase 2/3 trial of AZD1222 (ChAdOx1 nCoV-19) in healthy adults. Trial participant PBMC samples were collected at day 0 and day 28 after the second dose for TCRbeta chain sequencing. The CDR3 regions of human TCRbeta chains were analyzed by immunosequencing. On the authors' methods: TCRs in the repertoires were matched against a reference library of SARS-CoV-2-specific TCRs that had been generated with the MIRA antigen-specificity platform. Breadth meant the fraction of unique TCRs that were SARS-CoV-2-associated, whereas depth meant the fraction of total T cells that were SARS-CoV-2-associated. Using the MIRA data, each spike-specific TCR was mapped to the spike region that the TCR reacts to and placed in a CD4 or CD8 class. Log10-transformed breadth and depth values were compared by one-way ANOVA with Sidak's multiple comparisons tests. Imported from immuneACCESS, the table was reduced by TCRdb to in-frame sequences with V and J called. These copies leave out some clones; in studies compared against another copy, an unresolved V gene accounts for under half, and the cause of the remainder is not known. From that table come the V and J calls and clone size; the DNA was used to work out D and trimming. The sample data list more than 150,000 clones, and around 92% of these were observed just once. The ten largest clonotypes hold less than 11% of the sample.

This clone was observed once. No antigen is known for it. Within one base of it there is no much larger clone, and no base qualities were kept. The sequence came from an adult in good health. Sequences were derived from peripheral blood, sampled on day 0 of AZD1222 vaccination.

The CDR3 reads CASSRNTEAFF. The DNA sequence reads TGTGCCAGCAGTCGGAACACTGAAGCTTTCTTT. The rearranged chain carries TRBV7-8 and TRBJ1-1, with no confidently assigned D gene. Trimming removed 6 bases from V and 1 base from J, leaving 3 bases between the germline ends. CDR1 is given as SGHVS and CDR2 as FQNEAQ, both from the germline V gene. The cysteine opens and the phenylalanine closes a CDR3 of 11 amino acids. The kept DNA is CDR3 alone, 33 bases in frame from the first base. The reference TRBV7-8 and TRBJ1-1 proteins fill in what lies around the CDR3, so the full variable domain reads GAGVSQSPRYKVAKRGQDVALRCDPISGHVSLFWYQQALGQGPEFLTYFQNEAQLDKSGLPSDRFFAERPEGSVSTLKIQRTQQEDSAVYLCASSRNTEAFFGQGTRLTVV.